This TCR beta chain is from a study of glioma-infiltrating T cells after dendritic cell vaccination. Study summary: Samples are from glioblastoma patients in Phase I and II dendritic cell vaccine trials. The vaccine used monocyte-derived dendritic cells pulsed overnight with autologous tumor lysate.

Assay used: immunoSEQ multiplex PCR; TCRdb lists only in-frame clones, some missing. In the table there are fewer than 100,000 clones, under 90% of which are singletons. No glioblastoma patient carried an isocitrate dehydrogenase mutation. PBMC were collected before vaccination, two weeks after the third vaccination, and at progression. This CDR3 spans 15 amino acids. V lost 6 bases, J lost 2 bases, and 16 bases lay in between. Germline V gene sequence: CDR1 SGHTA, CDR2 FQGTGA. The receptor comes from a human donor with glioblastoma. V and J are TRBV7-3 and TRBJ2-5; perhaps TRBD1 as D (5 bases). The material sequenced was blood, taken before dendritic cell vaccination. The CDR3 sequence is CASSRRPGQQETQYF. In DNA form, the CDR3 reads TGTGCCAGCAGTCGCCGCCCAGGACAACAAGAGACCCAGTACTTC.